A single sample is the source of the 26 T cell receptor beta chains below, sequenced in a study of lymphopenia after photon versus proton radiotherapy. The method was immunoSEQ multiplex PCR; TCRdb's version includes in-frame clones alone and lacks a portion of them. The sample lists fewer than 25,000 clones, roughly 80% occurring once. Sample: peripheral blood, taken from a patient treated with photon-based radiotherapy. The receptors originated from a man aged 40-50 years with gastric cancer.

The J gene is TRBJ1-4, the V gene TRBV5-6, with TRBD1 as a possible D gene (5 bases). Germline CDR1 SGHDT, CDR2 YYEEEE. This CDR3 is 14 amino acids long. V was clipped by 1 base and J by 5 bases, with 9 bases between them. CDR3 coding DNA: TGTGCCAGCAGCTTGCCGGGACCCAATGAAAAACTGTTTTTT. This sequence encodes CASSLPGPNEKLFF.

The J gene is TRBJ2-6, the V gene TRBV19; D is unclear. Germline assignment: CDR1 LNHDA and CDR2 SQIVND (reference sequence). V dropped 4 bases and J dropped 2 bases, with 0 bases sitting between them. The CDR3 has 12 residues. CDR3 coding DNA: TGTGCCAGTAGTACTGGGGCCAACGTCCTGACTTTC. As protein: CASSTGANVLTF. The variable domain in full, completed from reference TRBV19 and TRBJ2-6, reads DGGITQSPKYLFRKEGQNVTLSCEQNLNHDAMYWYRQDPGQGLRLIYYSQIVNDFQKGDIAEGYSVSREKKESFPLTVTSAQKNPTAFYLCASSTGANVLTFGAGSRLTVL.

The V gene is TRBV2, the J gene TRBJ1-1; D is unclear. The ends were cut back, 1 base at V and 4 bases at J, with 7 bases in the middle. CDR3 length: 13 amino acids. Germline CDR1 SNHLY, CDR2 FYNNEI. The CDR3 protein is CASSEGRSTEAFF. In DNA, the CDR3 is TGTGCCAGCAGTGAAGGGCGGAGCACTGAAGCTTTCTTT.

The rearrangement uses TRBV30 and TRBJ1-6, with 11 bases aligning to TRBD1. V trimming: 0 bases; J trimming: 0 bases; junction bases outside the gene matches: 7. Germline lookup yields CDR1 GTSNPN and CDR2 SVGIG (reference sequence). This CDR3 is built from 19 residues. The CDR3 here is CAWSVWTGGLSSYNSPLHF. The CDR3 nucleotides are TGTGCCTGGAGTGTCTGGACAGGGGGCTTAAGCTCCTATAATTCACCCCTCCACTTT. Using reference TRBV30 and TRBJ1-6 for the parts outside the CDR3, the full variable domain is SQTIHQWPATLVQPVGSPLSLECTVEGTSNPNLYWYRQAAGRGLQLLFYSVGIGQISSEVPQNLSASRPQDRQFILSSKKLLLSDSGFYLCAWSVWTGGLSSYNSPLHFGNGTRLTVT.

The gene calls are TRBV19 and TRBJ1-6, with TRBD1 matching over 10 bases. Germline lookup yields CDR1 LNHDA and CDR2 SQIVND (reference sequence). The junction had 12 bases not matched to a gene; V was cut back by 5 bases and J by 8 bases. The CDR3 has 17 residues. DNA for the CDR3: TGTGCCAGTAGTGGCCGGGACAGGGGTAACGGCGATTCACCCCTCCACTTT. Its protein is CASSGRDRGNGDSPLHF. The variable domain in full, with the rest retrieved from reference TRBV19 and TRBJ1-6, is DGGITQSPKYLFRKEGQNVTLSCEQNLNHDAMYWYRQDPGQGLRLIYYSQIVNDFQKGDIAEGYSVSREKKESFPLTVTSAQKNPTAFYLCASSGRDRGNGDSPLHFGNGTRLTVT.

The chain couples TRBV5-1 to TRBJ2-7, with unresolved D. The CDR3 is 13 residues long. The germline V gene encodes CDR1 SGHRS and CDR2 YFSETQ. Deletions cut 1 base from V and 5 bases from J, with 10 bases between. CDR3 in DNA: TGCGCCAGCAGCTTGAGTCAGGCGAACGAGCAGTACTTC. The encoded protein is CASSLSQANEQYF.

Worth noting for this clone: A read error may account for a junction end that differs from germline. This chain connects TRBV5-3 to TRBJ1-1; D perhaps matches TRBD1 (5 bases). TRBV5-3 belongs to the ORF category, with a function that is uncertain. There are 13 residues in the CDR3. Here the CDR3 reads CASSLGRGAEAFF. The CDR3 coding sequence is TGTGCCAGCAGCTTAGGTCGGGGCGCTGAAGCTTTCTTT.

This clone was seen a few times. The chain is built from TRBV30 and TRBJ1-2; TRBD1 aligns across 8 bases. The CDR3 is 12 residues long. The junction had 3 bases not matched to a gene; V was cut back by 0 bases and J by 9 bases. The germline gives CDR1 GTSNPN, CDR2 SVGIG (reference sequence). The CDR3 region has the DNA TGTGCCTGGAGTGTCGGGACAGGACGCTACACCTTC. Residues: CAWSVGTGRYTF. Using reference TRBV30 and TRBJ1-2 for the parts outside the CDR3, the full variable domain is SQTIHQWPATLVQPVGSPLSLECTVEGTSNPNLYWYRQAAGRGLQLLFYSVGIGQISSEVPQNLSASRPQDRQFILSSKKLLLSDSGFYLCAWSVGTGRYTFGSGTRLTVV.

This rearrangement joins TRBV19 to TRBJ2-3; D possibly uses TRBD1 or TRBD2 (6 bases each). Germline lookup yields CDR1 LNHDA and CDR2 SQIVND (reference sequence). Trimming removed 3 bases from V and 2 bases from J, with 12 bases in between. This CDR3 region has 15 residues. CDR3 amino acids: CASSIMGGFTDTQYF. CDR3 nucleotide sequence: TGTGCCAGTAGTATTATGGGGGGCTTCACAGATACGCAGTATTTT.

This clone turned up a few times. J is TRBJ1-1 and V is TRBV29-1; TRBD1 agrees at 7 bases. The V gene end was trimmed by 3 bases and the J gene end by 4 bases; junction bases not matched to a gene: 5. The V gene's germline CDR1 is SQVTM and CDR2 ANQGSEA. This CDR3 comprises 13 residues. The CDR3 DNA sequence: TGCAGCGTTGAGGAGGGGGCAGGCACTGAAGCTTTCTTT. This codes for CSVEEGAGTEAFF.

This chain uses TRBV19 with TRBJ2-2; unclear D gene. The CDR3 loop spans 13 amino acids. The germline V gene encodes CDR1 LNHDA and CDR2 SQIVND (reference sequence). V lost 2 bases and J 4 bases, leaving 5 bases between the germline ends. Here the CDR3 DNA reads TGTGCCAGTAGTATATCAGGCACCGGGGAGCTGTTTTTT. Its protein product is CASSISGTGELFF.

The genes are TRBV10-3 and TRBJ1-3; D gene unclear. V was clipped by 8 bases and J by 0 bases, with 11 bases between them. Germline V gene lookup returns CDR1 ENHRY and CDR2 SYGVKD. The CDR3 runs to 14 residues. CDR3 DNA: TGTGCCATCGCCGAGGCGAGCTCTGGAAACACCATATATTTT. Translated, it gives CAIAEASSGNTIYF.

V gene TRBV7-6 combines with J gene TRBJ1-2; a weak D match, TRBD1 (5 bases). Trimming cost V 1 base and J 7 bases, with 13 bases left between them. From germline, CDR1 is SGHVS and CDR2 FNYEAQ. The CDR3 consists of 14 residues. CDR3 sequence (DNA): TGTGCCAGCAGCTTAGGGGCAGGGTTGTCTGGCTACACCTTC. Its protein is CASSLGAGLSGYTF.

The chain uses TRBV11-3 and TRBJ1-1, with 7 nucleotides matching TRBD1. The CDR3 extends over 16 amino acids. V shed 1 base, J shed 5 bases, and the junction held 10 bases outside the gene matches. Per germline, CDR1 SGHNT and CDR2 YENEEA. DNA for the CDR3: TGTGCCAGCAGCTTAGGCTTCACAGGGGCGGTTACTGAAGCTTTCTTT. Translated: CASSLGFTGAVTEAFF.

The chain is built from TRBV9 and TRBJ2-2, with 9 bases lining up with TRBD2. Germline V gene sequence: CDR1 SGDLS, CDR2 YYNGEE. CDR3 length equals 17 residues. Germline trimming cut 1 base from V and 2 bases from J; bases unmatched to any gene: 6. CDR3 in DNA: TGTGCCAGCAGCGTACGACGCGGGGGGGCCAACACCGGGGAGCTGTTTTTT. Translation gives CASSVRRGGANTGELFF.

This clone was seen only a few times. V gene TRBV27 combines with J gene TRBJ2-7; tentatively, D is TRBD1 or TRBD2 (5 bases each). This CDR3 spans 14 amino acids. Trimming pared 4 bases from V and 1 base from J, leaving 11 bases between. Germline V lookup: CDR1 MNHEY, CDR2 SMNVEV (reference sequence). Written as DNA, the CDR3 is TGTGCCAGCAGTTGGGATTGGGGGTCCTACGAGCAGTACTTC. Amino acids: CASSWDWGSYEQYF.

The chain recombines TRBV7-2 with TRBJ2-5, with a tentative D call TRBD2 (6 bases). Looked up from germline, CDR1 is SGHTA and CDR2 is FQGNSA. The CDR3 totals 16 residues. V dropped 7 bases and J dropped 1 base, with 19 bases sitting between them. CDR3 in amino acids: CASNLWDSLTQETQYF. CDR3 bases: TGTGCCAGCAACCTGTGGGACTCTCTAACCCAAGAGACCCAGTACTTC.

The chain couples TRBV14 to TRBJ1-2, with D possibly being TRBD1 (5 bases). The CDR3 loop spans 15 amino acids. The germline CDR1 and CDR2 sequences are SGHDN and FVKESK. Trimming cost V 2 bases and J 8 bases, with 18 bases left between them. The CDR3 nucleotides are TGTGCCAGCAGCCAACACCGGGACGGAGGTAGAGGCTACACCTTC. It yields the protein CASSQHRDGGRGYTF.

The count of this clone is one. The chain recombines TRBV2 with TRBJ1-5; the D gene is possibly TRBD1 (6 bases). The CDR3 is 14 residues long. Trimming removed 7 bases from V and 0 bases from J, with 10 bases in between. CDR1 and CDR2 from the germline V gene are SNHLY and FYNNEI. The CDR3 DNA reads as TGTGCCAGCAAGGGGGGTATTAGCAATCAGCCCCAGCATTTT. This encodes CASKGGISNQPQHF.

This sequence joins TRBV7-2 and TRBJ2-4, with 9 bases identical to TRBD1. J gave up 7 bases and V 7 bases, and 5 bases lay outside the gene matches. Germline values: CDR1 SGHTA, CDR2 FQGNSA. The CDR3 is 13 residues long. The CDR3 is CASMNRGQNIQYF. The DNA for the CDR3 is TGTGCCAGCATGAACAGGGGGCAGAACATTCAGTACTTC.

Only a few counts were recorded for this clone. CDR3 coding DNA: TGTGCCAGCAGCGCCACCCCCCTAGCGGGGGGCACAGATACGCAGTATTTT. Protein sequence: CASSATPLAGGTDTQYF. This rearrangement joins TRBV9 to TRBJ2-3, with 10 bases lining up with TRBD2. Per the germline V gene, CDR1 is SGDLS and CDR2 is YYNGEE. V shed 3 bases, J shed 1 base, and the junction held 8 bases outside the gene matches. The CDR3 consists of 17 residues.

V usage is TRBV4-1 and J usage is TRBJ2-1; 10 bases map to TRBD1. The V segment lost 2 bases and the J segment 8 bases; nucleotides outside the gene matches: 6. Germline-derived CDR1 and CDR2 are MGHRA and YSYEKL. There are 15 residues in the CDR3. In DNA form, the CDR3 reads TGCGCCAGCAGCCAAAGCTCTGGGACAGGGGATGAGCAGTTCTTC. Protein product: CASSQSSGTGDEQFF.

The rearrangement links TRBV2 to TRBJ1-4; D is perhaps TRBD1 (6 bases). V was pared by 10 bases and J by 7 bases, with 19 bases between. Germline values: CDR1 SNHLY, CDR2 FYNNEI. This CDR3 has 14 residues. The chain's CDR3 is CANNREGDLEKLFF. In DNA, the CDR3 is TGTGCCAACAACAGGGAGGGGGACCTTGAAAAACTGTTTTTT.

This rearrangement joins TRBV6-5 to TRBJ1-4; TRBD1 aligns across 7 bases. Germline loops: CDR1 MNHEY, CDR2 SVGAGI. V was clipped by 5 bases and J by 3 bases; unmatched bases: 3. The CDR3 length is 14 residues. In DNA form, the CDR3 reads TGTGCCAGCAGTAAAGGACAGGCTAATGAAAAACTGTTTTTT. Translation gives CASSKGQANEKLFF.

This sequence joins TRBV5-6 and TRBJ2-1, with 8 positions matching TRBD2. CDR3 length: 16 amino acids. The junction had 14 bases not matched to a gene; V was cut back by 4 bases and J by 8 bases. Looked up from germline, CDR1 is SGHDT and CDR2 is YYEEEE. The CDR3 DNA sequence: TGTGCCAGCAGCCCCGGACTAGCAACGCCGAACGATGAGCAGTTCTTC. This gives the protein CASSPGLATPNDEQFF.

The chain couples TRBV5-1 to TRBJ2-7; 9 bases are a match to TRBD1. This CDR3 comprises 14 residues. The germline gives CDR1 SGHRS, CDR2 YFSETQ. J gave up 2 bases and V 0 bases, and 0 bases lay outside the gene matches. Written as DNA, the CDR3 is TGCGCCAGCAGCTTGGGGACAGGGGCCTACGAGCAGTACTTC. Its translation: CASSLGTGAYEQYF.